The rows below give T cell receptor beta chains drawn from one sample of a study of T cell repertoires in cytomegalovirus infection. MiXCR was run by TCRdb on the reads, yielding one entry per CDR3 protein. The table includes about 260,000 distinct CDR3 sequences, 8% to 9.5% detected once. Material for sequencing was PBMCs. These receptors were taken from a human donor in good health (CMV status not recorded). Some clones in this sample may be carry-over from other donors' samples. CDR3s include the opening cysteine and the closing phenylalanine or tryptophan. D genes are given only for firm matches. The listing skips clone size in some rows; elsewhere it reads once, few, many or a size class.

TGTGCCAGCAGCTTAGATAGAGGTGAAGCTTTCTTT,CASSLDRGEAFF,TRBV11-2,NA,TRBJ1-1,many
TGTGCCAGCAGTTCGGGACAACCGCGCGTAATGGGCGAGCAGTTCTTC,CASSSGQPRVMGEQFF,TRBV12-3/TRBV12-4,NA,TRBJ2-1,NA
TGTGCCTGGAGCCCGGCAGGGATCCATTCCAGCTACACCTTC,CAWSPAGIHSSYTF,TRBV30,NA,TRBJ1-2,NA
TGTGCCAGCAGCTTAGGGGGGGGGGGCTATGGCTACACCTTC,CASSLGGGGYGYTF,TRBV7-8,NA,TRBJ1-2,many
TGTGCCAGCAGGAAGACAGGGGGAAACACCATATATTTT,CASRKTGGNTIYF,TRBV28,TRBD1,TRBJ1-3,NA
TGTGCCAGCAGCTTAGGCGAGGGGAGGAATGAGCAGTTCTTC,CASSLGEGRNEQFF,TRBV11-3,NA,TRBJ2-1,many
TGCGCCAGCCCTGGGCGGGGGGATCGAGAGACCCAGTACTTC,CASPGRGDRETQYF,TRBV23-1,TRBD2,TRBJ2-5,NA
TGTGCCAGCAGCCACGGGGGGCCCAATCAGCCCCAGCATTTT,CASSHGGPNQPQHF,TRBV7-2,NA,TRBJ1-5,many
TGTGCCAGCAGACGCACAGGGGGAGCAAATCAGCCCCAGCATTTT,CASRRTGGANQPQHF,TRBV6-5,TRBD1,TRBJ1-5,many
TGTGCCAGCAGTTTTATCCCGGGGGAGACCCAGTACTTC,CASSFIPGETQYF,TRBV6-2/TRBV6-3,NA,TRBJ2-5,NA
TGTGCCAGCAGTCTAGACAGGGGGCAACTTGCGCAGTATTTT,CASSLDRGQLAQYF,TRBV7-2,TRBD1,TRBJ2-3,many
TGTGCCAGCAGCTTAGCGCAGGGACCTGAAGCTTTCTTT,CASSLAQGPEAFF,TRBV7-9,NA,TRBJ1-1,many
TGTGCCAGCAGTCAGGAAGGGACCCAGTACTTC,CASSQEGTQYF,TRBV6-6,NA,TRBJ2-5,few
TGTGCCAGCAGCTTAAATGGGGGCACCGGGGAGCTGTTTTTT,CASSLNGGTGELFF,TRBV7-7,NA,TRBJ2-2,many
TGTGCCAGCAGCTTAAGGGGGCAGAATTCACCCCTCCACTTT,CASSLRGQNSPLHF,TRBV7-2,TRBD1,TRBJ1-6,many
TGTGCCAGCAGCTTAATGGGACTAGCGGTCTACAATGAGCAGTTCTTC,CASSLMGLAVYNEQFF,TRBV7-2,TRBD2,TRBJ2-1,many
TGTGCCAGCAGTAAACAGGGGGCTAAAGGGGAGCTGTTTTTT,CASSKQGAKGELFF,TRBV27,TRBD1,TRBJ2-2,NA